This passage covers 26 T cell receptor beta chains from one sample sequenced in a study of cytomegalovirus exposure and HLA in healthy donors (dated by TCRdb to the late 2010s). Library method: the immunoSEQ multiplex PCR assay. For the multiplex PCR, a mixture combining 60 forward primers for TCR Vbeta segments and 13 reverse primers for TCR Jbeta segments was used. TCRdb re-hosts the immuneACCESS table, in-frame sequences only. Its copies lack some clones; in the studies checked, an unresolved V gene accounts for under half of them, and the cause for the rest is not known. The sample data list nearly 200,000 clones, and approximately 87% of these were observed just once. The ten biggest clones cover 1.3% of the sample. The material sequenced was PBMCs. The receptors were gathered from a man aged 30 to 39 in good health and CMV-seronegative.

V is TRBV4-1 and J is TRBJ2-7, with D possibly TRBD1 on 5 matching bases. The germline V and J ends were trimmed by 3 bases and 2 bases, with 23 bases remaining between them. CDR3 length equals 18 residues. CDR1 MGHRA and CDR2 YSYEKL come from the germline V gene. CDR3 DNA: TGCGCCAGCAGCCAGCCCTGGGGCCGCAAAGCCCCTCCCTACGAGCAGTACTTC. It specifies CASSQPWGRKAPPYEQYF.

The J gene is TRBJ2-7, the V gene TRBV6-5, with 12 bases lining up with TRBD2. Germline V gene data show CDR1 as MNHEY and CDR2 as SVGAGI. With 6 bases clipped from V and 3 bases from J, the junction kept 6 bases outside the gene matches. The CDR3 totals 15 residues. CDR3 in amino acids: CASSLGGLAGYEQYF. The CDR3 DNA reads TGTGCCAGCAGCTTAGGGGGACTAGCGGGCTACGAGCAGTACTTC.

This clone was recorded once. The rearrangement links TRBV30 to TRBJ2-2; D is perhaps TRBD2 (5 bases). V lost 2 bases, J lost 5 bases, and 6 bases lay in between. Germline assignment: CDR1 GTSNPN and CDR2 SVGIG (reference sequence). The CDR3 consists of 12 residues. The CDR3 sequence is CAWSRGTGELFF. Written as DNA, the CDR3 is TGTGCCTGGAGTCGAGGGACCGGGGAGCTGTTTTTT.

The chain links TRBV18 to TRBJ2-7; maybe TRBD2 (5 bases). CDR3 size: 14 residues. In germline, CDR1 is KGHSH, CDR2 LQKENI. V was pared by 3 bases and J by 3 bases, with 12 bases between. The CDR3 is CASSPSGVDYEQYF. The CDR3 DNA reads as TGTGCCAGCTCACCGTCCGGGGTTGACTACGAGCAGTACTTC.

The V and J genes are TRBV29-1 and TRBJ2-1, with 8 bases identical to TRBD2. The CDR3 runs 19 residues. Per germline, CDR1 SQVTM and CDR2 ANQGSEA. Trimming took 8 bases from V and 0 from J; bases not matched to a gene: 21. The CDR3 here is CSSNRISGARGSSYNEQFF. DNA for the CDR3: TGCAGCTCCAATCGGATTAGCGGGGCCCGCGGGAGCTCCTACAATGAGCAGTTCTTC.

J is TRBJ1-5 and V is TRBV5-4; D may be TRBD1 (5 bases). The CDR3 has 16 residues. CDR1 and CDR2 (germline): SGHNT, YYREEE (reference sequence). V lost 2 bases and J 5 bases, leaving 17 bases between the germline ends. CDR3 loop: CASSFGSGDPHQPQHF. The DNA for the CDR3 is TGTGCCAGCAGCTTCGGGTCGGGGGATCCGCATCAGCCCCAGCATTTT.

This chain uses TRBV19 with TRBJ2-3, with TRBD1 matching 8 bases. Germline V gene data show CDR1 as LNHDA and CDR2 as SQIVND (reference sequence). There are 20 residues in the CDR3. V lost 1 base to trimming and J lost 0 bases; unmatched junction nucleotides: 15. The CDR3 DNA follows: TGTGCCAGTAGTATAGCCCCCCGGACAGGGCTAAGAACTAGCACAGATACGCAGTATTTT. Protein sequence: CASSIAPRTGLRTSTDTQYF.

V and J are TRBV28 and TRBJ1-5; TRBD1 might be the D (6 bases). The V gene lost 3 bases and the J gene lost 6 bases, with 12 bases spanning the gap. The CDR3 loop spans 14 amino acids. Germline assignment: CDR1 MDHEN and CDR2 SYDVKM. Written as DNA, the CDR3 is TGTGCCAGCAGTTTCCAGGGGTTCAGTCAGCCCCAGCATTTT. Translated, it gives CASSFQGFSQPQHF.

V usage is TRBV4-1 and J usage is TRBJ1-3; D not resolved. Germline CDR1 and CDR2: MGHRA and YSYEKL. V shed 1 base and J shed 0 bases, with 7 bases lying between them. CDR3 length equals 15 residues. This chain's CDR3 is CASSQVPGSGNTIYF. CDR3 in DNA: TGCGCCAGCAGCCAAGTCCCCGGCTCTGGAAACACCATATATTTT.

This chain connects TRBV20-1 to TRBJ2-5, with D unresolved. Near its end, the DNA agrees better with TRBJ2-7, so the J call may be wrong. CDR1 is DFQATT, CDR2 SNEGSKA, per germline (reference sequence). This CDR3 region has 11 residues. This CDR3 is CSAKQSYEQYF. The CDR3 DNA sequence: TGCAGTGCTAAACAGTCCTACGAGCAGTACTTC.

V and J are TRBV27 and TRBJ1-1, with a possible D match to TRBD1 (6 bases). Germline lookup yields CDR1 MNHEY and CDR2 SMNVEV (reference sequence). CDR3 length equals 15 residues. Trimming removed 1 base from V and 5 bases from J, with 14 bases in between. The CDR3 protein is CASSLWGGRGTEAFF. DNA of the CDR3: TGTGCCAGCAGTTTATGGGGGGGGAGGGGGACTGAAGCTTTCTTT.

This sequence joins TRBV6-5 and TRBJ1-1, with D unclear. Between the trimmed V and J ends, which lost 0 bases and 1 base, there was a span of 6 bases. CDR3 length: 14 residues. Per the germline V gene, CDR1 is MNHEY and CDR2 is SVGAGI. As DNA, the CDR3 is TGTGCCAGCAGTTACTCGGGCAGGAACACTGAAGCTTTCTTT. It is translated as CASSYSGRNTEAFF.

The chain couples TRBV5-6 to TRBJ2-1; 13 nucleotides match TRBD2. The CDR3 length is 14 residues. The germline V gene has CDR1 SGHDT and CDR2 YYEEEE. The ends lost 3 bases at V and 14 bases at J; junction bases unmatched: 8. The CDR3 spells CASSSPGLAGMEFF. The CDR3 DNA reads as TGTGCCAGCAGCTCGCCGGGACTAGCGGGAATGGAGTTCTTC.

The gene calls are TRBV6-5 and TRBJ2-7; a weak D match, TRBD1 (6 bases). Germline V gene sequence: CDR1 MNHEY, CDR2 SVGAGI. The CDR3 spans 14 residues. The ends were cut back, 6 bases at V and 2 bases at J, with 14 bases in the middle. CDR3 in amino acids: CASRGTGWAYEQYF. The CDR3, as DNA: TGTGCCAGCAGGGGAACAGGGTGGGCCTACGAGCAGTACTTC.

This rearrangement joins TRBV5-1 to TRBJ2-6; D is undetermined. Trimming removed 4 bases at V and 4 bases at J, with 12 bases between. CDR3 length: 15 residues. CDR1 and CDR2 from the germline V gene are SGHRS and YFSETQ. Here the CDR3 reads CASSQDRPGANVLTF. DNA of the CDR3: TGCGCCAGCAGCCAGGATAGACCCGGGGCCAACGTCCTGACTTTC.

In this sample, this clone turned up a few times. J is TRBJ1-5 and V is TRBV29-1, with TRBD1 matching over 7 bases. The CDR3 runs 16 residues. The V segment lost 7 bases and the J segment 2 bases; nucleotides outside the gene matches: 14. CDR1 and CDR2 (germline): SQVTM, ANQGSEA. CDR3 amino acids: CSAQITGARGNQPQHF. CDR3 nucleotide sequence: TGCAGCGCACAAATTACAGGGGCAAGGGGCAATCAGCCCCAGCATTTT. Filled out from reference TRBV29-1 and TRBJ1-5, the complete variable domain reads SAVISQKPSRDICQRGTSLTIQCQVDSQVTMMFWYRQQPGQSLTLIATANQGSEATYESGFVIDKFPISRPNLTFSTLTVSNMSPEDSSIYLCSAQITGARGNQPQHFGDGTRLSIL.

The rearrangement uses TRBV15 and TRBJ2-7; 8 nucleotides align to TRBD2. With 0 bases clipped from V and 6 bases from J, the junction kept 16 bases outside the gene matches. The CDR3 contains 18 residues. The germline CDR1 and CDR2 sequences are LNHNV and YYDKDF (reference sequence). In DNA form, the CDR3 reads TGTGCCACCAGCAGAGATCGAATAGCTAGCGGGTCTTGGAGCGAGCAGTACTTC. This gives the protein CATSRDRIASGSWSEQYF.

The chain has TRBV6-5 and TRBJ1-5; perhaps TRBD1 as D (5 bases). CDR3 length: 14 residues. V lost 4 bases to trimming and J lost 7 bases, with 14 bases between them. Germline V gene data show CDR1 as MNHEY and CDR2 as SVGAGI. The CDR3 loop reads CASSWEGRVQPQHF. Written as DNA, the CDR3 is TGTGCCAGCAGTTGGGAGGGCAGGGTCCAGCCCCAGCATTTT.

The gene calls are TRBV6-5 and TRBJ2-7; a possible D gene is TRBD2 (6 bases). V was trimmed by 5 bases and J by 0 bases, leaving 11 bases between them. Germline-derived CDR1 and CDR2 are MNHEY and SVGAGI. The CDR3 has 14 residues. The CDR3 nucleotides read TGTGCCAGCAGTGCACGGGGGAGCTCCTACGAGCAGTACTTC. It encodes CASSARGSSYEQYF.

The chain uses TRBV7-6 and TRBJ1-1, with 8 positions matching TRBD1. The CDR3 covers 13 residues. Trimming took 6 bases from V and 3 from J; bases not matched to a gene: 3. Germline V gives CDR1 SGHVS, CDR2 FNYEAQ. The CDR3 loop reads CASRGQGYTEAFF. As DNA, the CDR3 is TGTGCCAGCAGAGGACAGGGTTACACTGAAGCTTTCTTT.

The rearrangement links TRBV7-6 to TRBJ1-1; D gene ambiguous. This CDR3 is built from 14 residues. Trimming took off 6 bases at V and 4 bases at J, with 15 bases between the two ends. Germline V lookup: CDR1 SGHVS, CDR2 FNYEAQ. The CDR3 reads CASSSLSQITEAFF. The CDR3 DNA follows: TGTGCCAGCAGTTCCCTGTCCCAGATCACTGAAGCTTTCTTT. The complete variable domain, with remaining parts taken from reference TRBV7-6 and TRBJ1-1, reads GAGVSQSPRYKVTKRGQDVALRCDPISGHVSLYWYRQALGQGPEFLTYFNYEAQQDKSGLPNDRFSAERPEGSISTLTIQRTEQRDSAMYRCASSSLSQITEAFFGQGTRLTVV.

This clone was seen a single time. The chain employs TRBV2 and TRBJ1-1, with unresolved D. The germline V and J ends were trimmed by 7 bases and 1 base, with 13 bases remaining between them. CDR1 SNHLY and CDR2 FYNNEI come from the germline V gene. The CDR3 is 14 residues long. The CDR3 reads CASTLRVQNTEAFF. As DNA, the CDR3 is TGTGCCAGCACGTTACGGGTTCAGAACACTGAAGCTTTCTTT.

The chain has TRBV4-2 and TRBJ2-4; TRBD2 might be the D (6 bases). Germline V gene lookup returns CDR1 LGHNA and CDR2 YNFKEQ. The ends were cut back, 0 bases at V and 6 bases at J, with 15 bases in the middle. This CDR3 comprises 16 residues. For the CDR3, the DNA is TGTGCCAGCAGCCAAGATAGGGCTAGCGTCTCAAACATTCAGTACTTC. Amino acids: CASSQDRASVSNIQYF.

This rearrangement joins TRBV28 to TRBJ2-7; 10 bases fit TRBD1. CDR3 length: 13 amino acids. Trimming cost V 10 bases and J 0 bases; bases outside gene matches: 3. The germline V gene encodes CDR1 MDHEN and CDR2 SYDVKM. The CDR3 DNA follows: TGTGCCACGAGACAGGGGGCCTCCTACGAGCAGTACTTC. Amino acids: CATRQGASYEQYF.

The rearrangement joins TRBV5-1 to TRBJ2-2, with 9 bases lining up with TRBD2. With 4 bases clipped from V and 1 base from J, the junction kept 5 bases outside the gene matches. Germline CDR1 is SGHRS and CDR2 is YFSETQ. The CDR3 loop spans 16 amino acids. The CDR3 loop reads CASSTAGGRNTGELFF. As DNA, the CDR3 is TGCGCCAGCAGCACCGCGGGAGGGAGGAACACCGGGGAGCTGTTTTTT.

This clone showed up just once. The rearrangement links TRBV5-1 to TRBJ2-7, with D possibly matching TRBD2 (7 bases). Germline loops: CDR1 SGHRS, CDR2 YFSETQ. Trimming shortened V by 4 bases and J by 5 bases, and 16 bases separated the two germline ends. The CDR3 extends over 14 amino acids. CDR3 nucleotide sequence: TGCGCCAGCAGCACCGGGGAGGGGGTACACGAGCAGTACTTC. This codes for CASSTGEGVHEQYF.